This T cell receptor beta chain was documented in a study of T cell responses to AZD1222 COVID-19 vaccine. Overall study findings and caveats: Only a handful of people who got AZD1222 tested seropositive at baseline.

Regarding this clone: The antigen remains unidentified.

Profiling relied on immunoSEQ multiplex PCR, and the TCRdb table lists in-frame clones only, not all of them. The data contain over 150,000 clones, approximately 90% of them singletons. Unmatched junction bases numbered 10, after V lost 5 bases and J lost 7 bases. CDR1 and CDR2 (germline): MNHEY, SMNVEV (reference sequence). This CDR3 comprises 14 residues. The chain employs TRBV27 and TRBJ1-2; 7 bases line up with TRBD1. This clonotype was sampled from an adult who received the AZD1222 COVID-19 vaccine. The sequences come from peripheral blood, collected 28 days after the second AZD1222 dose. CDR3 amino acids: CASSPSGGVGGYTF. Written as DNA, the CDR3 is TGTGCCAGCAGTCCCTCAGGGGGGGTAGGTGGCTACACCTTC.